Listed below are T cell receptor beta chains from one sample, sequenced in a study of blood T cell repertoires in COVID-19. Produced via immunoSEQ multiplex PCR; TCRdb's table is partial and in-frame only. The table lists approximately 530,000 clones, about 88% of them singletons. Sequenced input: peripheral blood. The origin of the receptors is a woman aged 45-65 years with COVID-19, enrolled during active disease. Each CDR3 is given with its conserved first and last residue. Fields, in order: V gene, D gene, clone size, J gene, CDR3 DNA, CDR3 protein. A D gene is named only where the DNA matches it firmly. Clone sizes are given selectively: once, few, many, or a class where the clone is expanded.

>TRBV9|TRBD1|NA|TRBJ1-1
TGTGCCAGCAGCCGGACAGGGGGAAGTGGAACTGAAGCTTTCTTT
CASSRTGGSGTEAFF
>TRBV5-1|TRBD2|NA|TRBJ2-5
TGCGCCAGCAGCTTGGCTACTAGCGGGGGGACGGAGACCCAGTACTTC
CASSLATSGGTETQYF
>TRBV3-1/TRBV3-2|TRBD2|NA|TRBJ2-7
TGTGCCAGCAGCCAAGTGGCGGGGGTGGACGAGCAGTACTTC
CASSQVAGVDEQYF
>TRBV7-2|TRBD2|NA|TRBJ2-3
TGTGCCAGCAGCCTAATAGCGGGGGGACCCACAGATACGCAGTATTTT
CASSLIAGGPTDTQYF
>TRBV19|NA|NA|TRBJ2-1
TGTGCCAGTAGTCCTCAGGTCGGTGGTTCCTACAATGAGCAGTTCTTC
CASSPQVGGSYNEQFF
>TRBV5-6|NA|NA|TRBJ1-1
TGTGCCAGCAGCACATATGACACATCCCCTTTTGGGGCTTTCTTT
CASSTYDTSPFGAFF
>TRBV19|TRBD1|NA|TRBJ2-3
TGTGCCAGTAGTGAGGGGGCCACAATAGATACGCAGTATTTT
CASSEGATIDTQYF
>TRBV13|NA|NA|TRBJ2-7
TGTGCCAGCAGCTTGGGAGGCGGCGAGCAGTACTTC
CASSLGGGEQYF
>TRBV12-3/TRBV12-4|NA|NA|TRBJ1-1
TGTGCCAGCAGTTTGTTCGTCGCTGAAGCTTTCTTT
CASSLFVAEAFF
>TRBV9|TRBD1|NA|TRBJ1-4
TGTGCCAGCAGCAGCTCCGGGACAGAGGGTGAAAAACTGTTTTTT
CASSSSGTEGEKLFF
>TRBV6-5|NA|few|TRBJ1-1
TGTGCCAGCCACCCTCCCGGGCGGGTGAACACTGAAGCTTTCTTT
CASHPPGRVNTEAFF
>TRBV6-6|TRBD1|once|TRBJ2-1
TGTGCCAGTGGACAGGGGTACTACAATGAGCAGTTCTTC
CASGQGYYNEQFF
>TRBV20-1|NA|NA|TRBJ1-3
TGCAGTGTCGACACCGGAAACACCATATATTTT
CSVDTGNTIYF
>TRBV19|TRBD1|once|TRBJ1-5
TGTGCCGGTTCGGACAGGCGTAATCAGCCCCAGCATTTT
CAGSDRRNQPQHF
>TRBV4-2|NA|few|TRBJ1-6
TGTGCCAGCAGCCCGGGCGGGTACGGTAATTCACCCCTCCACTTT
CASSPGGYGNSPLHF
>TRBV10-1|NA|once|TRBJ2-1
TGCGCCGAGAAAATCCGGGACATTGACAATGAGCAGTTCTTC
CAEKIRDIDNEQFF
>TRBV6-2/TRBV6-3|TRBD2|NA|TRBJ2-1
TGTGCCAGCAGCCGACTAGCTGGATCTATTTACAATGAGCAGTTCTTC
CASSRLAGSIYNEQFF
>TRBV4-1|NA|NA|TRBJ1-2
TGCGCCAGCAGCCAAGATCGTCTGCGGCACACTAACTATGGCTACACCTTC
CASSQDRLRHTNYGYTF
>TRBV5-5|TRBD1|NA|TRBJ1-1
TGTGCCAGCAGCTTGCTAGGACAGGAAACTTTCTTT
CASSLLGQETFF
>TRBV19|NA|NA|TRBJ2-3
TGTGCCAGTAGTATAAGGCAGGGAATCAGCACAGATACGCAGTATTTT
CASSIRQGISTDTQYF
>TRBV12-3/TRBV12-4|TRBD1|NA|TRBJ1-1
TGTGCCAGCAGTTTCTTGGGACAGTTTGAAGCTTTCTTT
CASSFLGQFEAFF
>TRBV30|NA|NA|TRBJ2-6
TGTGCCTCACGCCAGGGGCGCGGGGCCAACGTCCTGACTTTC
CASRQGRGANVLTF
>TRBV28|TRBD2|NA|TRBJ2-7
TGTGCCAGCTGGACTAGCTCCTACGAGCAGTACTTC
CASWTSSYEQYF
>TRBV2|NA|NA|TRBJ1-2
TGTGCCAGCGTAGGAGCGGGGGACCATAACTATGGCTACACCTTC
CASVGAGDHNYGYTF
>TRBV7-9|NA|NA|TRBJ2-1
TGTGCCAGCAGCTTAGACAGAAGCTCCTACAATGAGCAGTTCTTC
CASSLDRSSYNEQFF
>TRBV28|TRBD1|NA|TRBJ1-6
TGTGCCAGCAGTTGGGGCGGAGGGGGCAATTCACCCCTCCACTTT
CASSWGGGGNSPLHF
>TRBV11-2|TRBD2|NA|TRBJ2-1
TGTGCCAGCAGCTTAGGGGGGGGCTCCTACAATGAGCAGTTCTTC
CASSLGGGSYNEQFF
>TRBV5-1|TRBD1|NA|TRBJ1-4
TGCGCCAGCAGCTTGGAAGGGACAGGGGTTGAAAAACTGTTTTTT
CASSLEGTGVEKLFF
>TRBV6-1|NA|NA|TRBJ2-1
TGTGCCAGCAGTGAAGGGGGCCCCCAGTTCTTC
CASSEGGPQFF
>TRBV19|NA|once|TRBJ1-5
TGTGCCAGTAGTACGCCAGGGAGCAATCAGCCCCAGCATTTT
CASSTPGSNQPQHF
>TRBV2|TRBD1|NA|TRBJ2-2
TGTGCCAGTCGACAGGGGATGGGCACCGGGGAGCTGTTTTTT
CASRQGMGTGELFF
>TRBV4-1|NA|NA|TRBJ1-1
TGCGCCAGCAGCCAAGATCGGCAGGGGAACACTGAAGCTTTCTTT
CASSQDRQGNTEAFF
>TRBV28|NA|NA|TRBJ1-1
TGTGCCAGCAGTCCCCCCCGGGGGGCCGGAACTGAAGCTTTCTTT
CASSPPRGAGTEAFF
>TRBV19|NA|NA|TRBJ2-1
TGTGCCAGTAGTCCGGACAGCGCCTACAATGAGCAGTTCTTC
CASSPDSAYNEQFF
>TRBV10-2|TRBD1|NA|TRBJ1-5
TGCGCCAGCAGCACTACAGGGGTCCCTCAGCCCCAGCATTTT
CASSTTGVPQPQHF
>TRBV25-1|NA|NA|TRBJ2-7
TGTGCCAGCAGTACTCGGGGAAGGGCCTCCGAGCAGTACTTC
CASSTRGRASEQYF
>TRBV12-3/TRBV12-4|NA|NA|TRBJ1-1
TGTGCCAGCAGTTTCCCAGGGGAAGCTTTCTTT
CASSFPGEAFF
>TRBV13|NA|NA|TRBJ1-3
TGTGCCAGCAGCTCCCAGACAGACTCTGGAAACACCATATATTTT
CASSSQTDSGNTIYF
>TRBV7-9|TRBD1|once|TRBJ1-4
TGTGCCTTAGGACAGGGAGGAGAAAAACTGTTTTTT
CALGQGGEKLFF
>TRBV10-2|TRBD1|NA|TRBJ1-1
TGCGCCAGCAGCGCTAGGGACAGTCCGAACACTGAAGCTTTCTTT
CASSARDSPNTEAFF
>TRBV27|NA|NA|TRBJ2-6
TGTGCCAGCCCAGCAGTCACGGGGTCTGGGGCCAACGTCCTGACTTTC
CASPAVTGSGANVLTF
>TRBV29-1|TRBD1|NA|TRBJ2-7
TGCAGCGGCGGGACAGGTACCTTTTACGAGCAGTACTTC
CSGGTGTFYEQYF
>TRBV20-1|NA|NA|TRBJ2-4
TGCAGTGCTAGTTCCTCCGGAGGGACTCGAGGAGGGGAAAACATTCAGTACTTC
CSASSSGGTRGGENIQYF
>TRBV2|NA|NA|TRBJ1-1
TGTGCCAGCAGTGAACAGGTTTTCGACACTGAAGCTTTCTTT
CASSEQVFDTEAFF
>TRBV12-3/TRBV12-4|NA|NA|TRBJ1-1
TGTGCCAGCAGTCCTGTAGGGGTTGAAGCTTTCTTT
CASSPVGVEAFF
>TRBV13|TRBD2|NA|TRBJ2-7
TGTGCCAGCAGCAAAACTAAGACTAGCGGTCCCTACGAGCAGTACTTC
CASSKTKTSGPYEQYF